This T cell receptor beta chain was obtained from a study of human T cells and chemical hapten exposure. Background on the study: Affected patients, primarily female, had alopecia areata, totalis or universalis.

TCRdb analysed the RACE reads with MiXCR anew, one entry per CDR3 protein. The sample includes about 96,000 distinct CDR3 sequences, 9.3% seen only once; the top ten take about 2%. Described time point: patch test 2, 6 weeks after DPC sensitization. The treatment is: therapeutic diphenylcyclopropenone sensitization with weekly scalp DPC. Per the germline V gene, CDR1 is DFQATT and CDR2 is SNEGSKA (reference sequence). The ends lost 1 base at V and 2 bases at J; junction bases unmatched: 5. This CDR3 region has 15 residues. The table lists this clonotype with many counts. The antigen remains undetermined. The study's findings and limits: There was no change with DPC sensitization in TCRs above 1 in 1000 frequency.

V gene TRBV20-1 combines with J gene TRBJ2-7; 10 bases align to TRBD2. The input for sequencing was whole blood, taken in connection with sensitization to the hapten diphenylcyclopropenone (DPC). This receptor was taken from a woman aged 35 to 49 with alopecia areata. Some clones in this sample may be carry-over from other donors' samples. The CDR3 reads CSARGQSGRAYEQYF. CDR3 bases: TGCAGTGCTAGAGGTCAGAGCGGGAGGGCCTACGAGCAGTACTTC.